A selection of T cell receptor beta chains follows, all from one sample in a study of blood T cell repertoires in COVID-19. Method: immunoSEQ multiplex PCR; TCRdb's copy keeps in-frame clones and lacks some. The table shows about 360,000 clones, with more than 75% occurring only once. The sample taken for sequencing was PBMCs or T cells enriched from blood (not recorded which). The receptors shown here come from a middle-aged man in a cohort exposed to, infected with or recovered from COVID-19 (not recorded which). The CDR3 runs from the conserved cysteine through the conserved F or W. Fields, in order: CDR3 DNA, CDR3 protein, J gene, V gene, D gene, clone size. A D gene is named only where the DNA matches it firmly. Clone size is shown for a subset of rows, as once, few, many or a class of expanded clone.

cdr3_nt: TGTGCCAGCAGTGAATCCCCCGGGCCCCAGCATTTT; cdr3_aa: CASSESPGPQHF; j_call: TRBJ1-5; v_call: TRBV2; d_call: -; clone_size: -
cdr3_nt: TGTGCCAGAAGCTCCGGGGGGGACAGGGCTTTAGACGAGCAGTACTTC; cdr3_aa: CARSSGGDRALDEQYF; j_call: TRBJ2-7; v_call: TRBV5-3; d_call: -; clone_size: -
cdr3_nt: TGTGCCTGGAGCCACACACAGGGCGTGAACACTGAAGCTTTCTTT; cdr3_aa: CAWSHTQGVNTEAFF; j_call: TRBJ1-1; v_call: TRBV30; d_call: -; clone_size: -
cdr3_nt: TGTGCCGCCCGGGACAGGCAGGGGAATAGCAATCAGCCCCAGCATTTT; cdr3_aa: CAARDRQGNSNQPQHF; j_call: TRBJ1-5; v_call: TRBV28; d_call: TRBD1; clone_size: -
cdr3_nt: TGTGCCAGTACTCCTACAGGGTTTGGGCGCAATCAGCCCCAGCATTTT; cdr3_aa: CASTPTGFGRNQPQHF; j_call: TRBJ1-5; v_call: TRBV19; d_call: -; clone_size: -
cdr3_nt: TGTGCCAGTAGTATAGTGGCAGGGACCGGGGAGCTGTTTTTT; cdr3_aa: CASSIVAGTGELFF; j_call: TRBJ2-2; v_call: TRBV19; d_call: -; clone_size: -
cdr3_nt: TGCAGCGTTAGCGACGGAGCCAAAAACATTCAGTACTTC; cdr3_aa: CSVSDGAKNIQYF; j_call: TRBJ2-4; v_call: TRBV29-1; d_call: -; clone_size: -
cdr3_nt: TGTGCCAGCAGCTTCCTAGCGGGAGGGCCTTGGGAGCTGTTTTTT; cdr3_aa: CASSFLAGGPWELFF; j_call: TRBJ2-2; v_call: TRBV7-3; d_call: TRBD2; clone_size: -
cdr3_nt: TGTGCCAGCAGTTTCACCAGGGAATATGGCTACACCTTC; cdr3_aa: CASSFTREYGYTF; j_call: TRBJ1-2; v_call: TRBV27; d_call: -; clone_size: -
cdr3_nt: TGTGCCACCAGCCCCGGTCGACAGGGAAGGATGACGAACACTGAAGCTTTCTTT; cdr3_aa: CATSPGRQGRMTNTEAFF; j_call: TRBJ1-1; v_call: TRBV15; d_call: TRBD1; clone_size: -
cdr3_nt: TGTGCCAGCAGTTCCCGGGACAGGGGGCTTTACGAGCAGTACTTC; cdr3_aa: CASSSRDRGLYEQYF; j_call: TRBJ2-7; v_call: TRBV6-5; d_call: TRBD1; clone_size: once
cdr3_nt: TGCGCCAGCAGCTCACAGTATAACACCGGGGAGCTGTTTTTT; cdr3_aa: CASSSQYNTGELFF; j_call: TRBJ2-2; v_call: TRBV5-1; d_call: -; clone_size: once
cdr3_nt: TGTGCCACCAGTGCGACTAGCGGGACACGCGAGCAGTACTTC; cdr3_aa: CATSATSGTREQYF; j_call: TRBJ2-7; v_call: TRBV24-1; d_call: TRBD2; clone_size: few
cdr3_nt: TGCGCCAGCAGCTTGTTGGGGGGTCCCACTACAGATACGCAGTATTTT; cdr3_aa: CASSLLGGPTTDTQYF; j_call: TRBJ2-3; v_call: TRBV5-1; d_call: -; clone_size: -
cdr3_nt: TGTGCCATCACTGAAGGTGCTAGCGGATCCCCCACCACGCAGTATTTT; cdr3_aa: CAITEGASGSPTTQYF; j_call: TRBJ2-3; v_call: TRBV10-3; d_call: TRBD2; clone_size: -
cdr3_nt: TGTGCCAGCAGCTCTCGGACAGGTACCTACAATGAGCAGTTCTTC; cdr3_aa: CASSSRTGTYNEQFF; j_call: TRBJ2-1; v_call: TRBV7-2; d_call: TRBD1; clone_size: few
cdr3_nt: TGTGCCATCAGTCCCCGCGGGACAGGGGTAGGGACCGGGGAGCTGTTTTTT; cdr3_aa: CAISPRGTGVGTGELFF; j_call: TRBJ2-2; v_call: TRBV10-3; d_call: TRBD1; clone_size: -
cdr3_nt: TGTGCCAGCAGCCAGGGACAGGGGAGGGACAATGAGCAGTTCTTC; cdr3_aa: CASSQGQGRDNEQFF; j_call: TRBJ2-1; v_call: TRBV7-9; d_call: TRBD1; clone_size: -
cdr3_nt: TGTGCCAGCAGTGAAGCCCCGGGACTAGCGGGAGTATCAGATACGCAGTATTTT; cdr3_aa: CASSEAPGLAGVSDTQYF; j_call: TRBJ2-3; v_call: TRBV2; d_call: TRBD2; clone_size: -
cdr3_nt: TGTGCCAGCAGCTCCTCTGGGGCCAGGAGGGACGAGCAGTACTTC; cdr3_aa: CASSSSGARRDEQYF; j_call: TRBJ2-7; v_call: TRBV7-2; d_call: -; clone_size: once
cdr3_nt: TGTGCCAGCAGTCGTCAGGGGGCGTCGGAGACCCAGTACTTC; cdr3_aa: CASSRQGASETQYF; j_call: TRBJ2-5; v_call: TRBV28; d_call: TRBD1; clone_size: -
cdr3_nt: TGCGCCAGCAGCTTGGGGCGGCTCGCGGGACTAGCGGGTTCCTCGCAGTACTTC; cdr3_aa: CASSLGRLAGLAGSSQYF; j_call: TRBJ2-7; v_call: TRBV5-1; d_call: TRBD2; clone_size: -
cdr3_nt: TGTGCCAGCAGCCAAGAGGTACAGGGGAATTCACCCCTCCACTTT; cdr3_aa: CASSQEVQGNSPLHF; j_call: TRBJ1-6; v_call: TRBV3-1/TRBV3-2; d_call: TRBD1; clone_size: -
cdr3_nt: TGTGCCAGCAGAGGACAAATTTCTGGAAACACCATATATTTT; cdr3_aa: CASRGQISGNTIYF; j_call: TRBJ1-3; v_call: TRBV2; d_call: -; clone_size: -
cdr3_nt: TGTGCCAGTAATCCGAGGGAGGTAGCTTTCTTT; cdr3_aa: CASNPREVAFF; j_call: TRBJ1-1; v_call: TRBV2; d_call: -; clone_size: -
cdr3_nt: TGTGCCAGCAGCCCCCGTGGGGGGGGGACAGGGACCCCCTACGAGCAGTACTTC; cdr3_aa: CASSPRGGGTGTPYEQYF; j_call: TRBJ2-7; v_call: TRBV9; d_call: TRBD1; clone_size: -
cdr3_nt: TGCGCCAGCAGCTTGGGGGGGACAGGATTGTCCTACGAGCAGTACTTC; cdr3_aa: CASSLGGTGLSYEQYF; j_call: TRBJ2-7; v_call: TRBV5-1; d_call: TRBD1; clone_size: few
cdr3_nt: TGTGCCATCAGTAACCCTGGGACAGGGGATAGCAATCAGCCCCAGCATTTT; cdr3_aa: CAISNPGTGDSNQPQHF; j_call: TRBJ1-5; v_call: TRBV10-3; d_call: TRBD1; clone_size: once
cdr3_nt: TGTGCCAGCAGCTTAACACAGGGTAATGAAAAACTGTTTTTT; cdr3_aa: CASSLTQGNEKLFF; j_call: TRBJ1-4; v_call: TRBV7-9; d_call: -; clone_size: few
cdr3_nt: TGTGCCAGCAGCTTAGATTTGGCGGGAGCGGCCTACGAGCAGTACTTC; cdr3_aa: CASSLDLAGAAYEQYF; j_call: TRBJ2-7; v_call: TRBV7-2; d_call: TRBD2; clone_size: many
cdr3_nt: TGTGCCTGGAGTGTACTCCAGGGTGGAAATTCACCCCTCCACTTT; cdr3_aa: CAWSVLQGGNSPLHF; j_call: TRBJ1-6; v_call: TRBV30; d_call: -; clone_size: -
cdr3_nt: TGTGCCAGCTCCAAGGGACAGGTGGATGGCTACACCTTC; cdr3_aa: CASSKGQVDGYTF; j_call: TRBJ1-2; v_call: TRBV18; d_call: TRBD1; clone_size: -
cdr3_nt: TGTGCCAGTAGCCGGGACAAGCTGTACGAGCAGTACTTC; cdr3_aa: CASSRDKLYEQYF; j_call: TRBJ2-7; v_call: TRBV19; d_call: -; clone_size: -
cdr3_nt: TGCGCCAGCAGTCCCGGGACAGGGGGTTCCTACGAGCAGTACTTC; cdr3_aa: CASSPGTGGSYEQYF; j_call: TRBJ2-7; v_call: TRBV5-1; d_call: TRBD1; clone_size: -
cdr3_nt: TGTGCCAGCAGCCAAACGAGGGGGCACCAATACAATGAGCAGTTCTTC; cdr3_aa: CASSQTRGHQYNEQFF; j_call: TRBJ2-1; v_call: TRBV7-9; d_call: TRBD1; clone_size: -
cdr3_nt: TGCGCCAGCAGCTTGGAACCCGGGACCTACAATGAGCAGTTCTTC; cdr3_aa: CASSLEPGTYNEQFF; j_call: TRBJ2-1; v_call: TRBV5-1; d_call: -; clone_size: once
cdr3_nt: TGTGCCAGCAGTGAACGGGGGTCTAATGAAAAACTGTTTTTT; cdr3_aa: CASSERGSNEKLFF; j_call: TRBJ1-4; v_call: TRBV6-1; d_call: -; clone_size: -
cdr3_nt: TGTGCCAGCAGCCAAGATCCGGGACAGGGCAGTCGGTATGGCTACACCTTC; cdr3_aa: CASSQDPGQGSRYGYTF; j_call: TRBJ1-2; v_call: TRBV3-1/TRBV3-2; d_call: TRBD1; clone_size: -
cdr3_nt: TGTGCCAGCTCACCACGGGAGAGCAATGAGCAGTTCTTC; cdr3_aa: CASSPRESNEQFF; j_call: TRBJ2-1; v_call: TRBV18; d_call: -; clone_size: -
cdr3_nt: TGCGCCAGCAGCTTAGAGGTAGGGGACTACAATGAGCAGTTCTTC; cdr3_aa: CASSLEVGDYNEQFF; j_call: TRBJ2-1; v_call: TRBV5-1; d_call: -; clone_size: -
cdr3_nt: TGTGCCAGCAGTCGGCCGGGGACAGGGTCGATTCAAGCTTACGAGCAGTACTTC; cdr3_aa: CASSRPGTGSIQAYEQYF; j_call: TRBJ2-7; v_call: TRBV27; d_call: TRBD1; clone_size: -